This TCR beta chain is drawn from a study of cytomegalovirus exposure and HLA in healthy donors. Overall study results and limits: A later analysis linked a missense variant in DCLRE1C to the trimming of TCR beta V and J genes.

About this clone itself: Its antigen is as yet unknown.

PCR used 60 Vbeta primers and 13 Jbeta primers. In the original processing: Later reanalysis found 75 million to 95 million unique TCR beta chains, around 10 million of them shared. Libraries were prepared by immunoSEQ multiplex PCR; TCRdb keeps only in-frame clonotypes and omits some of them. V, J and clone size reflect that table, while D and trimming were determined from the DNA. Of more than 150,000 clones listed, more than 65% are singletons. The CDR3 consists of 13 residues. Germline V gene data show CDR1 as MNHEY and CDR2 as SVGAGI. Deletions cut 8 bases from V and 4 bases from J, with 11 bases between.

The TCR sequence derives from a girl aged 2 to 9 in good health and CMV-seropositive. V usage is TRBV6-5 and J usage is TRBJ1-4; unclear D gene. Sequenced: PBMCs. The CDR3 here is CASSTGFNEKLFF. As DNA, the CDR3 is TGTGCCAGCTCAACGGGGTTTAATGAAAAACTGTTTTTT.